The next 8 T cell receptor beta chains were all read from a single sample in a study of OX40 agonist ivuxolimab in advanced cancers. Profiled with immunoSEQ multiplex PCR; TCRdb holds only in-frame clones, not every one. The sample consists of fewer than 95,000 clones, about 90% of them appearing once. Sample: CD4+ or CD8+ T cells sorted from blood, taken in a trial of the OX40 agonist ivuxolimab. The receptors come from an adult with an advanced solid tumor such as melanoma, head and neck, liver or kidney cancer.

The chain combines TRBV30 with TRBJ1-1, with D unresolved. The CDR3 has 13 amino acids. Per the germline V gene, CDR1 is GTSNPN and CDR2 is SVGIG (reference sequence). Trimming shortened V by 3 bases and J by 3 bases, and 11 bases separated the two germline ends. CDR3 sequence (DNA): TGTGCCTGGAGGGACTTGGGTTACACTGAAGCTTTCTTT. Its translation: CAWRDLGYTEAFF. Based on the CDR3 plus reference TRBV30 and TRBJ1-1, the full variable domain is SQTIHQWPATLVQPVGSPLSLECTVEGTSNPNLYWYRQAAGRGLQLLFYSVGIGQISSEVPQNLSASRPQDRQFILSSKKLLLSDSGFYLCAWRDLGYTEAFFGQGTRLTVV.

To note about this clone: One end of the junction fails to match germline, which may point to a read error. The sample contains more than one DNA sequence encoding this CDR3. This sequence joins TRBV11-2 and TRBJ2-7; no firm D call. Germline CDR1 and CDR2: SGHAT and FQNNGV. The CDR3 contains 14 residues. The DNA of the CDR3 is TGCGCCAGCAGCTTAGATCAGCCTCTCTACGAGCAGTACTTC. It codes for CASSLDQPLYEQYF.

This chain links TRBV29-1 with TRBJ2-1, with TRBD2 identical over 13 bases. CDR1 and CDR2 (germline): SQVTM, ANQGSEA. Trimming removed 7 bases from V and 6 bases from J; junction bases left unmatched: 6. This CDR3 spans 14 amino acids. The CDR3 loop reads CSANRLAGGNEQFF. Here the CDR3 DNA reads TGCAGCGCCAACAGACTAGCGGGAGGCAATGAGCAGTTCTTC.

The chain links TRBV5-1 to TRBJ2-5, with TRBD2 matching over 8 bases. Germline CDR1 is SGHRS and CDR2 is YFSETQ. The CDR3 runs to 17 residues. The V gene end was trimmed by 4 bases and the J gene end by 5 bases; junction bases not matched to a gene: 16. This chain's CDR3 is CASSPNPPTGLGETQYF. CDR3 DNA sequence: TGCGCCAGCAGCCCAAACCCCCCGACGGGACTAGGGGAGACCCAGTACTTC.

The chain uses TRBV6-4 and TRBJ1-2, with D hard to call. CDR3 length: 14 residues. Germline V gene lookup returns CDR1 MRHNA and CDR2 SNTAGT. The V gene lost 2 bases and the J gene lost 4 bases, with 11 bases spanning the gap. The CDR3 DNA follows: TGTGCCAGCAGTGACGAGGGATGGGGCTATGGCTACACCTTC. Its translation is CASSDEGWGYGYTF.

V gene TRBV25-1 combines with J gene TRBJ2-7; D gene uncertain. The CDR3 has 11 residues. Germline lookup yields CDR1 MGHDK and CDR2 SYGVNS. The V end was cut by 0 bases, the J end by 6 bases, with 3 bases between. CDR3 bases: TGTGCCAGCAGTGAATATTCCGAGCAGTACTTC. Its protein is CASSEYSEQYF.

A few counts support this clone. The rearrangement links TRBV19 to TRBJ1-5; TRBD1 is a possible D gene (5 bases). CDR3 length equals 16 residues. Germline assignment: CDR1 LNHDA and CDR2 SQIVND (reference sequence). V lost 1 base and J 4 bases, leaving 14 bases between the germline ends. For the CDR3, the DNA is TGTGCCAGTAGTATAGTCCACAGGACCAGAAATCAGCCCCAGCATTTT. Translation gives CASSIVHRTRNQPQHF.

The rearrangement links TRBV18 to TRBJ1-1; a weak D match, TRBD1 (6 bases). The ends were cut back, 2 bases at V and 1 base at J, with 14 bases in the middle. Germline-derived CDR1 and CDR2 are KGHSH and LQKENI. The CDR3 length is 16 residues. CDR3 coding DNA: TGTGCCAGCTCACCATTTATGGCAGGGGAGAACACTGAAGCTTTCTTT. Translation gives CASSPFMAGENTEAFF.